This T cell receptor beta chain was identified in a study of T-cell memory formation after mild COVID-19. Background on the study: Largely, TCR clusters stayed within a single donor.

With 3 bases removed from V and 4 bases from J, the gap between germline ends came to 14 bases. From germline, CDR1 is SGDLS and CDR2 YYNGEE. CDR3 length: 15 residues. Regarding this clonotype: Its cognate antigen is unknown.

MiXCR, applied by TCRdb to the 5' RACE reads, yields one record per CDR3 protein. The profile shows a few hundred thousand distinct CDR3 sequences, nearly 25% of them singletons. Whole-study findings and limits: From day 15 to 85, contracting clones were balanced between CD4 and CD8, whereas later expanders leaned toward CD4+.

The specimen was PBMCs or a T cell subset sorted from them (not recorded which). V and J are TRBV9 and TRBJ1-5; D uncertain. The TCR comes from an adult woman who had mild COVID-19 (a few samples of this study predate the infection). Cell type and time point are not known. The CDR3 protein is CASSERLERNQPQHF. In DNA form, the CDR3 reads TGTGCCAGCAGCGAGAGACTAGAGCGAAATCAGCCCCAGCATTTT.